This TCR beta chain comes out of a study of cytomegalovirus exposure and HLA in healthy donors. About the research overall: The use of the same platform for the 130 or so validation repertoires and the roughly 730 first-cohort repertoires was reported by a later analysis.

J was trimmed by 4 bases and V by 1 base; bases with no gene match: 9. CDR1 is SGHKS and CDR2 is YYEKEE in the germline V gene (reference sequence). The length of the CDR3 is 16 residues. Study-wide points: There were under 200 TCR beta chains listed as cytomegalovirus-associated. The classifier reportedly diagnosed cytomegalovirus status with high specificity and sensitivity.

Clones were read by immunoSEQ multiplex PCR, and TCRdb kept only the in-frame ones, dropping some. The data contain roughly 130,000 clones, approximately 92% of them singletons. On this clone: Its cognate antigen is unknown.

Donors came from a validation cohort of over a hundred subjects, distinct from the first 666-subject cohort. Source material: PBMCs. This receptor was obtained from a woman in her late teens or twenties in good health and CMV-seropositive. The chain couples TRBV5-5 to TRBJ2-5; TRBD2 matches at 8 bases. CDR3 sequence (DNA): TGTGCCAGCAGCTTGTTCGAGCGGGGGATCCTAGAGACCCAGTACTTC. Translated, it gives CASSLFERGILETQYF.